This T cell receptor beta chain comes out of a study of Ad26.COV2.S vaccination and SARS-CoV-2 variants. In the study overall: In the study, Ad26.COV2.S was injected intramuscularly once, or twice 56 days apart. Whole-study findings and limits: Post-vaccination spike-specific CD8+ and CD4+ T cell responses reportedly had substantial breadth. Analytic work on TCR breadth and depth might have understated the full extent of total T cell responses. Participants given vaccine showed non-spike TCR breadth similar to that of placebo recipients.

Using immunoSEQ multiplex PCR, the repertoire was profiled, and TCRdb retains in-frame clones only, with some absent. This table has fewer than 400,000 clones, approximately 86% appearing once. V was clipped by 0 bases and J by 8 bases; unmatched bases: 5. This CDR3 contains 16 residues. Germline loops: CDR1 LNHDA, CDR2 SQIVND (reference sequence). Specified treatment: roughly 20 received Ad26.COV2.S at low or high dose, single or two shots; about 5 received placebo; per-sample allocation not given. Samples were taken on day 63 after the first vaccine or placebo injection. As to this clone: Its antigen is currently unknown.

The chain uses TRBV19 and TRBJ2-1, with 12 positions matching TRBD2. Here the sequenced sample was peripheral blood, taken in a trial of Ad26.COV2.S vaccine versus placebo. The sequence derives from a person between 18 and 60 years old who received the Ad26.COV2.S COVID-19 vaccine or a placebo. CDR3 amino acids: CASSIEASGGADEQFF. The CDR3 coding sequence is TGTGCCAGTAGTATAGAGGCTAGCGGGGGGGCGGATGAGCAGTTCTTC.